This entry is about one TCR beta chain. Its cognate antigen is unknown. A much larger clonotype is one base distant, so this may be a read error. Patients sequenced had flow cytometry evidence of CD8+CD57+ cell expansion. Every patient had severe acquired aplastic anemia. When blood sampling took place, the patients had received no therapy. Researchers used genomic DNA as the template to profile TCR beta VDJ and CDR3. Each CDR3 protein is one row after TCRdb ran MiXCR on the reads. Found here are some 150,000 distinct CDR3 sequences, 71% of them singletons; the top ten hold 40% to 60%. There are 16 residues in the CDR3. CDR1 and CDR2 from the germline V gene are SEHNR and FQNEAQ (reference sequence). The V end lost 5 bases, the J end lost 4 bases, and 19 bases lay between the germline ends. The data derive from a study of CD8+CD57+ T cells in acquired aplastic anemia. Study-wide points: There were about 27 CD8+ CDR3 sequences that occurred in both patients and controls.

The TCR was taken from a human donor with aplastic anemia. The rearrangement links TRBV7-9 to TRBJ2-3; D is ambiguous. Sequenced sample: sorted CD4+, CD8+, or CD8+CD57+ T cells (not recorded which) from PBMCs. The CDR3 protein is CASSPPLGPSSDTQYF. CDR3 coding DNA: TGTGCCAGCAGCCCCCCCCTAGGTCCCTCGTCAGATACGCAGTATTTT.